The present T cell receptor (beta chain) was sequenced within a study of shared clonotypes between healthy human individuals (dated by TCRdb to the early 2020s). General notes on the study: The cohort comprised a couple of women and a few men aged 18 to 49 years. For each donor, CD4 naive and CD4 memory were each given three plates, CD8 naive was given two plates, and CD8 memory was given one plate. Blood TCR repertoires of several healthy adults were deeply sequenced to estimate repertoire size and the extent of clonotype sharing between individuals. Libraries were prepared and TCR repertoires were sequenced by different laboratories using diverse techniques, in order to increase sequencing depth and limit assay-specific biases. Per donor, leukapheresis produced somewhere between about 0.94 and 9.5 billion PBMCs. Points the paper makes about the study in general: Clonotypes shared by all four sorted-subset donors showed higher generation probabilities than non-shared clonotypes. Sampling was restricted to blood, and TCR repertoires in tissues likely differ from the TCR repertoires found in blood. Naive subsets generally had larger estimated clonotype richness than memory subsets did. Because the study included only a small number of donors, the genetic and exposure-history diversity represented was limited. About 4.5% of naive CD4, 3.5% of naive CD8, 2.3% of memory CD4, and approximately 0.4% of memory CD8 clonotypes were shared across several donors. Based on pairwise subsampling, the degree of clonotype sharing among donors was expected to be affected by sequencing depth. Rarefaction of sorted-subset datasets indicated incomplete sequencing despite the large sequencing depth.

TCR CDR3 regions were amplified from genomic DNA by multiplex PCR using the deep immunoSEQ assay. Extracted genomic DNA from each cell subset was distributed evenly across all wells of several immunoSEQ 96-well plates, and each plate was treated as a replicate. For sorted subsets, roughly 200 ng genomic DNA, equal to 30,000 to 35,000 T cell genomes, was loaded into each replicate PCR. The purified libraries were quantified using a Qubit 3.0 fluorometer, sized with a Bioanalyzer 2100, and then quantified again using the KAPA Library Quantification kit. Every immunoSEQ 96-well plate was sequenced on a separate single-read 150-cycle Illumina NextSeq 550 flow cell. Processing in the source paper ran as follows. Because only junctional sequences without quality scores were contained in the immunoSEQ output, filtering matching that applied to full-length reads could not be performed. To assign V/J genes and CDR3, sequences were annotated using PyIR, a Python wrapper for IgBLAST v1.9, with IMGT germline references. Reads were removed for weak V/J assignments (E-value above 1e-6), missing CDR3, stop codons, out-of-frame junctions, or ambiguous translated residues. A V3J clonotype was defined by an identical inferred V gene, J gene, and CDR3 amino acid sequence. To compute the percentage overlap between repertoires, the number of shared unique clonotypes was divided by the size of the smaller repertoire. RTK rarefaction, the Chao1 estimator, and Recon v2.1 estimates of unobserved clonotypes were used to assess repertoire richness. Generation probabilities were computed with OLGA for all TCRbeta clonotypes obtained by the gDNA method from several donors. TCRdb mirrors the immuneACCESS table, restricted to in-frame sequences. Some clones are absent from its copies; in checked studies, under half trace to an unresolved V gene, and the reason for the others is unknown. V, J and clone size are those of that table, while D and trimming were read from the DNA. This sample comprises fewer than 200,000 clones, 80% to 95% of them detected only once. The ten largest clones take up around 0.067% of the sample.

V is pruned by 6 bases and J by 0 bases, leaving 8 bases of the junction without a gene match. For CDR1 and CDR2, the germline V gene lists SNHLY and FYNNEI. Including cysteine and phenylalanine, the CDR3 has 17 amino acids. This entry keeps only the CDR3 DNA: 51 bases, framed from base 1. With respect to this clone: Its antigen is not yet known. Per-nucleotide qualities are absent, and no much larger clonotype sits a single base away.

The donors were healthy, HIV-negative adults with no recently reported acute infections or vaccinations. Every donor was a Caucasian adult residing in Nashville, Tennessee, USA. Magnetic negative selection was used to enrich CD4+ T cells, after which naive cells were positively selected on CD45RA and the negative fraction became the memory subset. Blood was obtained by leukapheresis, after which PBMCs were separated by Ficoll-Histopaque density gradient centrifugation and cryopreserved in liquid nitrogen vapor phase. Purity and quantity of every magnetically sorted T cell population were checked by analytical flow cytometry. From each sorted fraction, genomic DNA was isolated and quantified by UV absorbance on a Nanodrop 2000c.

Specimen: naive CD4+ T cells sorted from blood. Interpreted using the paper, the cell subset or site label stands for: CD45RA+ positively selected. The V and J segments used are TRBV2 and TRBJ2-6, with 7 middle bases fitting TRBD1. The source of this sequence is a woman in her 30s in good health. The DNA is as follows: TGTGCCAGCAGCCACTGGGACAGAGGCTCTGGGGCCAACGTCCTGACTTTC. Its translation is CASSHWDRGSGANVLTF.